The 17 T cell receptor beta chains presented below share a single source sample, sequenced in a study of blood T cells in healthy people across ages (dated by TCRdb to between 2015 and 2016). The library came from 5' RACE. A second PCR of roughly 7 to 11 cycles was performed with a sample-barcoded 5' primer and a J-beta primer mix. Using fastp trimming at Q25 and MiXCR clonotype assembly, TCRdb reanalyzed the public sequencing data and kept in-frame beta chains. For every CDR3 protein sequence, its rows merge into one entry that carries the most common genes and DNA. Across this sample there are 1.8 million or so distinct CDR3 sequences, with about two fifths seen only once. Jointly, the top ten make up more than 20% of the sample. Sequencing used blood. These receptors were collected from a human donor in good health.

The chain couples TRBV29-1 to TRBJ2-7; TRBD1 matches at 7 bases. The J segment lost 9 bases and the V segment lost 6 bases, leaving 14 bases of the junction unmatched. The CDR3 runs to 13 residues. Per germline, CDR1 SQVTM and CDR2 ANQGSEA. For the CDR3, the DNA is TGCAGCGTAGCCGAGACAGGGTCGCAGGGGCAGTACTTC. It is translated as CSVAETGSQGQYF.

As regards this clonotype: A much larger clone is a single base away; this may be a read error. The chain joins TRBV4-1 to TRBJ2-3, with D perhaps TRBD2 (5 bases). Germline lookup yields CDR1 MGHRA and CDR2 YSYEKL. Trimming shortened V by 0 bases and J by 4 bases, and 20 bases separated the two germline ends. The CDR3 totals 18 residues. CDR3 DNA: TGCGCCAGCAGCCAAGAGTCGACACTTTCCGGGAACGCAGATACGCAGTATTTT. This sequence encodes CASSQESTLSGNADTQYF.

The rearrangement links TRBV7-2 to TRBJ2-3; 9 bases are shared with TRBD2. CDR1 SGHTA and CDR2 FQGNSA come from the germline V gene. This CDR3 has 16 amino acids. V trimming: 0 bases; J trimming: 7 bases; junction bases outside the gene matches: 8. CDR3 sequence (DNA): TGTGCCAGCAGCTTAGCGAGGTCGAGCGGGGGGAATACGCAGTATTTT. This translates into CASSLARSSGGNTQYF.

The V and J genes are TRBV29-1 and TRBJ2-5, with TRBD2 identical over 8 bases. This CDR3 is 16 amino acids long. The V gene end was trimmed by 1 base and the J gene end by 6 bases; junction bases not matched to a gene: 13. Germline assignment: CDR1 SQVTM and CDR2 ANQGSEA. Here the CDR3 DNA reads TGCAGCGTTGAAGGGGGGGGACTAGTTGGGTTTCAGACCCAGTACTTC. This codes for CSVEGGGLVGFQTQYF.

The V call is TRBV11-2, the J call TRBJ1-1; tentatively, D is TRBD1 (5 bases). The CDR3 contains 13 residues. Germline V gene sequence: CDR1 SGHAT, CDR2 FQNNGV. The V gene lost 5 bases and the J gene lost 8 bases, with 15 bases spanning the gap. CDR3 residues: CASSIQPGTEAFF. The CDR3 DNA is TGTGCCAGCAGCATACAACCCGGGACGGAAGCTTTCTTT.

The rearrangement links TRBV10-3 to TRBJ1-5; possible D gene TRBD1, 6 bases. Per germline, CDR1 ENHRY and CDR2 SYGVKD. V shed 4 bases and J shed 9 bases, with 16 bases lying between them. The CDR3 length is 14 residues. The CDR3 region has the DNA TGTGCCATCAGTGTAGGACAGACAGAATCGCCCCAGCATTTT. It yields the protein CAISVGQTESPQHF.

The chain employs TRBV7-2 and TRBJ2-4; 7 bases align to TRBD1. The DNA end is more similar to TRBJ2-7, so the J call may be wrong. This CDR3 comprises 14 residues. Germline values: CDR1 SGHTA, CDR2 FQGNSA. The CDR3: CASSIDRVLYEQYF. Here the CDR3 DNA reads TGTGCCAGCAGCATCGACAGGGTTCTTTACGAGCAGTACTTC.

The CDR3 spells CASSAYGTGDYEQYF. As DNA, the CDR3 is TGTGCCAGCAGCGCCTACGGGACAGGGGACTACGAGCAGTACTTC. The chain uses TRBV9 and TRBJ2-7, with 10 bases identical to TRBD1. The CDR3 is made up of 15 amino acids. Germline V gene data show CDR1 as SGDLS and CDR2 as YYNGEE. J gave up 3 bases and V 3 bases, and 6 bases lay outside the gene matches.

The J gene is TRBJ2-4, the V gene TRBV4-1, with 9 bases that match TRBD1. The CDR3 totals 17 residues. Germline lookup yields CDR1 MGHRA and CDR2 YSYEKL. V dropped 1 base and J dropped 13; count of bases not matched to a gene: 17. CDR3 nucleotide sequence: TGCGCCAGCAGCCAAGTTTTCAGACAGGGGGGAACCTACGGGCAGTACTTC. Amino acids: CASSQVFRQGGTYGQYF.

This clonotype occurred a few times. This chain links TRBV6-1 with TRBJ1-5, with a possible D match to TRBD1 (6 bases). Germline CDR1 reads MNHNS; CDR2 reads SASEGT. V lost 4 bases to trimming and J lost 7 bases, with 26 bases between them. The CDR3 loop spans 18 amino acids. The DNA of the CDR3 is TGTGCCAGCAGTGTCTACGGAGGGTTAGGGGGTTTATGGCAGCCCCAGCATTTT. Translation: CASSVYGGLGGLWQPQHF.

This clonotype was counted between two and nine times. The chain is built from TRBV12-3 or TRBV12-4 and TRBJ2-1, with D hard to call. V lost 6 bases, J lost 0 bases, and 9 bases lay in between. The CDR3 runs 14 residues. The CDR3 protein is CASREQSSYNEQFF. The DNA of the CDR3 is TGTGCCAGCAGGGAGCAGAGCTCCTACAATGAGCAGTTCTTC.

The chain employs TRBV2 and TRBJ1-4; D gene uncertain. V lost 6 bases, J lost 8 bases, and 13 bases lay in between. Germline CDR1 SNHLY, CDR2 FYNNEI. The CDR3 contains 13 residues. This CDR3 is CASRDGRAEKLFF. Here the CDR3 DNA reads TGTGCCAGCAGGGACGGACGGGCCGAAAAACTGTTTTTT.

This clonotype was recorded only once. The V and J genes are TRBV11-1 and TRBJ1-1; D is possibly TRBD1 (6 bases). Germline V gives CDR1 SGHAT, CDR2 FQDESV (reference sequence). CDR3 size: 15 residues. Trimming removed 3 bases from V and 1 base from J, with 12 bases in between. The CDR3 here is CASSLFGGTNTEAFF. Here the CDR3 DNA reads TGTGCCAGCAGCTTGTTTGGGGGCACGAACACTGAAGCTTTCTTT.

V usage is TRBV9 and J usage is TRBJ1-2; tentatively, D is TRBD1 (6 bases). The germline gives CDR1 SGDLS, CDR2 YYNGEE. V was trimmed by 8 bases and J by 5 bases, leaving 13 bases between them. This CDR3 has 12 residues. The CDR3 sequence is CASHRARYGYTF. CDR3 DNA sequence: TGTGCCAGTCACAGGGCCCGGTATGGCTACACCTTC.

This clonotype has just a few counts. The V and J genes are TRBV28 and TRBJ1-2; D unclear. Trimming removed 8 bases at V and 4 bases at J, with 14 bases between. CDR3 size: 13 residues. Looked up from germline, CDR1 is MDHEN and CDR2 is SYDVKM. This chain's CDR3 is CASRPDLAYGYTF. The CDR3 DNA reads TGTGCCAGCCGGCCGGACTTGGCCTATGGCTACACCTTC.

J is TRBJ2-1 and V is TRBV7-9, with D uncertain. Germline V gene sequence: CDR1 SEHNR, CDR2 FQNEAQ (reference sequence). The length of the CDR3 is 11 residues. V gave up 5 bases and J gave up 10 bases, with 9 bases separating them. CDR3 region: CASSMSDEQFF. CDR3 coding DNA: TGTGCCAGCAGCATGTCAGACGAGCAGTTCTTC.

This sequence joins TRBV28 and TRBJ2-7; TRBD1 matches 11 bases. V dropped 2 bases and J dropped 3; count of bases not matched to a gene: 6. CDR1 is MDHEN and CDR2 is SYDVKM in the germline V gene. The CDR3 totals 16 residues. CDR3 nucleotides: TGTGCCAGCAGTTTAGTTTCGGGACAGGGGGACTACGAGCAGTACTTC. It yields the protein CASSLVSGQGDYEQYF.